The 24 T cell receptor beta chains presented below share a single source sample, sequenced in a study of vaccination and CD4 T cells after COVID-19. Their antigens remain unidentified. Once obtained from cultured CD4+ T cells, the DNA was sequenced using the Oncomine TCR Beta short-read assay. Via MiXCR, TCRdb re-called the PCR reads, giving one row per CDR3 protein. The sample has 10,000 to 15,000 distinct CDR3 sequences, around 59% seen once. Treatment: approximately nine-day PBMC culture with coronavirus spike peptide pools or control peptides (ViraFEST assay). Sequenced input: CD4+ T cells from blood, cultured in vitro. These receptor sequences come from a human donor who had recovered from COVID-19.

V and J are TRBV6-2 or TRBV6-3 and TRBJ1-1; 9 bases match TRBD1. V lost 5 bases to trimming and J lost 3 bases; unmatched junction nucleotides: 13. CDR1 is MNHEY, CDR2 SVGEGT, per germline. The CDR3 covers 17 residues. The CDR3 nucleotides are TGTGCCAGCAGTCAAAGATGGACAGGGGCGATGGACACTGAAGCTTTCTTT. It is translated as CASSQRWTGAMDTEAFF.

This clonotype has a handful of counts. CDR3 coding DNA: TGCAGTGCTAGTGAGGGGGCTAACTATGGCTACACCTTC. This translates into CSASEGANYGYTF. This chain links TRBV20-1 with TRBJ1-2, with D maybe TRBD1 (6 bases). The CDR3 has 13 amino acids. V shed 3 bases and J shed 0 bases, with 8 bases lying between them. Germline V gives CDR1 DFQATT, CDR2 SNEGSKA (reference sequence).

Note on this clonotype: The DNA is omitted, as the CDR3 cannot be located on it reliably, and the CDR3 follows TCRdb's listing. The chain combines TRBV1 with TRBJ2-1; the table names TRBD2, a call not compared with the DNA. TRBV1 is annotated as a pseudogene. The CDR3 region is 19 residues in length, termini included. This CDR3 is CTSSQETGLAGYGCNEQFF.

This clonotype was detected a few times. DNA for the CDR3: TGTGCCAGTTTAGAGGGGCGAGGCAATCAGCCCCAGCATTTT. Amino acids: CASLEGRGNQPQHF. The chain links TRBV19 to TRBJ1-5, with D tentatively TRBD1 (5 bases). The V and J ends lost 8 bases and 2 bases respectively, with 13 bases between them. CDR3 length equals 14 residues. Looked up from germline, CDR1 is LNHDA and CDR2 is SQIVND (reference sequence).

The chain combines TRBV19 with TRBJ1-2, with D unresolved. Trimming pared 4 bases from V and 4 bases from J, leaving 10 bases between. The germline CDR1 and CDR2 sequences are LNHDA and SQIVND (reference sequence). This CDR3 comprises 13 residues. The CDR3 DNA sequence: TGTGCCAGTAGTACGTCTCTCGGCTATGGCTACACCTTC. Translated, it gives CASSTSLGYGYTF.

This clonotype has a single count. The rearrangement uses TRBV2 and TRBJ2-2; 10 bases fit TRBD2. CDR3 size: 16 residues. J gave up 6 bases and V 7 bases, and 11 bases lay outside the gene matches. CDR1 and CDR2 (germline): SNHLY, FYNNEI. The CDR3 DNA reads TGTGCCAGCAAGTCTAGCGGGGGTTCGGGCGCCGGGGAGCTGTTTTTT. It encodes CASKSSGGSGAGELFF.

V is TRBV20-1 and J is TRBJ2-1; TRBD2 aligns across 10 bases. This CDR3 contains 15 residues. Trimming cost V 0 bases and J 7 bases; bases outside gene matches: 6. Germline V gene lookup returns CDR1 DFQATT and CDR2 SNEGSKA (reference sequence). The CDR3 reads CSARDPSGRINEQFF. As DNA, the CDR3 is TGCAGTGCTAGAGATCCTAGCGGGAGAATTAATGAGCAGTTCTTC.

The chain links TRBV28 to TRBJ2-7; 7 bases agree with TRBD1. Trimming removed 5 bases from V and 0 bases from J; junction bases left unmatched: 4. CDR1 MDHEN and CDR2 SYDVKM come from the germline V gene. CDR3 length: 14 residues. CDR3 sequence: CASSNRQGSYEQYF. The CDR3, as DNA: TGTGCCAGCAGTAACCGACAGGGCTCCTACGAGCAGTACTTC.

The V gene is TRBV6-1, the J gene TRBJ1-1, with a weak D call TRBD1 (6 bases). The CDR3 runs 14 residues. V lost 6 bases and J lost 1, with 12 bases in between. Looked up from germline, CDR1 is MNHNS and CDR2 is SASEGT. CDR3 sequence reads: CASRPVQGNTEAFF. The CDR3 bases are TGTGCCAGCAGGCCCGTACAGGGGAACACTGAAGCTTTCTTT.

The chain employs TRBV2 and TRBJ1-5; no firm D call. The germline V and J ends were trimmed by 8 bases and 0 bases, with 8 bases remaining between them. This CDR3 comprises 13 residues. In germline, CDR1 is SNHLY, CDR2 FYNNEI. CDR3 DNA sequence: TGTGCCAGCCTCCGAGATAGCAATCAGCCCCAGCATTTT. Its protein is CASLRDSNQPQHF. The full variable domain, in which reference TRBV2 and TRBJ1-5 provide the parts outside the CDR3, is EPEVTQTPSHQVTQMGQEVILRCVPISNHLYFYWYRQILGQKVEFLVSFYNNEISEKSEIFDDQFSVERPDGSNFTLKIRSTKLEDSAMYFCASLRDSNQPQHFGDGTRLSIL.

The chain links TRBV19 to TRBJ2-1, with TRBD2 matching 7 bases. The germline gives CDR1 LNHDA, CDR2 SQIVND (reference sequence). Trimming at V came to 1 base and at J to 5 bases, leaving 2 bases not matched to a gene. The CDR3 spans 14 residues. Written as DNA, the CDR3 is TGTGCCAGTAGTATAGTCCGGGGGGACAATGAGCAGTTCTTC. Encoded protein: CASSIVRGDNEQFF.

The CDR3 region has the DNA TGTGCCAGCTGGGGCACGGTGCAGCCCCAGCATTTT. Protein: CASWGTVQPQHF. J is TRBJ1-5 and V is TRBV28; D is perhaps TRBD1 (5 bases). Germline V CDR1 and CDR2: MDHEN, SYDVKM. The CDR3 is 12 residues long. Between the trimmed V and J ends, which lost 8 bases and 7 bases, there was a span of 12 bases.

The chain recombines TRBV12-3 or TRBV12-4 with TRBJ2-5; 11 positions agree with TRBD2. With 7 bases clipped from V and 5 bases from J, the junction kept 6 bases outside the gene matches. The CDR3 has 14 residues. This chain's CDR3 is CASILAGVGETQYF. The CDR3 bases are TGTGCCAGCATACTAGCGGGAGTAGGTGAGACCCAGTACTTC.

The V gene is TRBV20-1, the J gene TRBJ2-1; D possibly uses TRBD1 or TRBD2 (6 bases each). Trimming left V 3 bases short and J 5 bases short, with 17 bases between. Germline lookup yields CDR1 DFQATT and CDR2 SNEGSKA (reference sequence). The CDR3 contains 15 residues. The CDR3 sequence is CSASYYSRGHNEQFF. Here the CDR3 DNA reads TGCAGTGCTAGCTATTATTCCCGGGGGCACAATGAGCAGTTCTTC.

The table lists this clonotype with a few counts. V and J are TRBV30 and TRBJ1-5; unclear D gene. Germline CDR1 and CDR2: GTSNPN and SVGIG (reference sequence). The CDR3 runs to 13 residues. With 2 bases removed from V and 6 bases from J, the gap between germline ends came to 11 bases. The CDR3 loop reads CAWSKSWSQPQHF. The CDR3 coding sequence is TGTGCCTGGAGTAAGAGTTGGAGTCAGCCCCAGCATTTT.

The V gene is TRBV5-1, the J gene TRBJ2-7; a possible D gene is TRBD1 (6 bases). The CDR3 consists of 17 residues. Germline CDR1 is SGHRS and CDR2 is YFSETQ. Trimming removed 6 bases at V and 6 bases at J, with 28 bases between. This CDR3 reads CASKSPHSQGAGSEQYF. CDR3 bases: TGCGCCAGCAAATCCCCCCATTCACAGGGCGCAGGGAGCGAGCAGTACTTC.

This chain joins TRBV28 and TRBJ2-3; 10 bases are shared with TRBD1. Per germline, CDR1 MDHEN and CDR2 SYDVKM. V shed 4 bases and J 0 bases; nucleotides not matched to a gene: 4. The CDR3 contains 16 residues. The CDR3 nucleotides are TGTGCCAGCAGTTCCGACAGGGGGCTAAGCACAGATACGCAGTATTTT. Translated: CASSSDRGLSTDTQYF.

The chain employs TRBV6-1 and TRBJ1-6, with D possibly matching TRBD1 (6 bases). The CDR3 is 15 residues long. The V end lost 6 bases, the J end lost 5 bases, and 14 bases lay between the germline ends. Germline lookup yields CDR1 MNHNS and CDR2 SASEGT. CDR3 in DNA: TGTGCCAGCAGCCCCGGGGGCTACAATAATTCACCCCTCCACTTT. Its protein product is CASSPGGYNNSPLHF.

J is TRBJ2-3 and V is TRBV18, with 9 nucleotides matching TRBD1. The CDR3 totals 16 residues. Germline CDR1 is KGHSH and CDR2 is LQKENI. J gave up 6 bases and V 3 bases, and 10 bases lay outside the gene matches. The CDR3 DNA is TGTGCCAGCTCACCGAGGGGACAGGGTTTCTCCGATACGCAGTATTTT. This codes for CASSPRGQGFSDTQYF.

The rearrangement uses TRBV20-1 and TRBJ2-3; D not certain. The CDR3 runs to 11 residues. Trimming shortened V by 7 bases and J by 4 bases, and 9 bases separated the two germline ends. Per germline, CDR1 DFQATT and CDR2 SNEGSKA (reference sequence). CDR3 region: CSGFIADTQYF. The CDR3 DNA sequence: TGCAGTGGCTTCATAGCAGATACGCAGTATTTT.

The chain carries TRBV20-1 and TRBJ2-5; weak D call: TRBD2 (6 bases). The CDR3 covers 13 residues. The germline V gene has CDR1 DFQATT and CDR2 SNEGSKA (reference sequence). The V gene lost 0 bases and the J gene lost 7 bases, with 12 bases spanning the gap. The CDR3 region is CSAREPGLMTQYF. As DNA, the CDR3 is TGCAGTGCTAGAGAGCCGGGACTCATGACCCAGTACTTC.

This clonotype was counted between two and nine times. The gene calls are TRBV2 and TRBJ1-5; TRBD1 matches 7 bases. Germline V CDR1 and CDR2: SNHLY, FYNNEI. With 4 bases clipped from V and 7 bases from J, the junction kept 4 bases outside the gene matches. The CDR3 has 13 residues. CDR3: CASSGQGQQPQHF. The CDR3 DNA reads as TGTGCCAGCAGTGGACAGGGTCAACAGCCCCAGCATTTT.

This clonotype has only a few counts. The chain uses TRBV7-3 and TRBJ2-3, with a possible D match to TRBD1 (5 bases). The CDR3 extends over 13 amino acids. V was clipped by 6 bases and J by 4 bases, with 11 bases between them. Looked up from germline, CDR1 is SGHTA and CDR2 is FQGTGA. In DNA form, the CDR3 reads TGTGCCAGCAGGTTACAGGATCCAGATACGCAGTATTTT. Its protein is CASRLQDPDTQYF.

This clonotype came up a few times. This chain uses TRBV20-1 with TRBJ2-7; unclear D gene. The V end lost 6 bases, the J end lost 3 bases, and 6 bases lay between the germline ends. Germline values: CDR1 DFQATT, CDR2 SNEGSKA (reference sequence). The CDR3 spans 10 residues. The CDR3 sequence is CSAANYEQYF. CDR3 coding DNA: TGCAGTGCCGCAAACTACGAGCAGTACTTC.